The 6 T cell receptor beta chains below come from one sample, sequenced in a study of vaccination effects on CD4 cells after COVID-19. Antigens for these TCRs are unknown. Expansion of antigen-specific CD4+ T cells with viral peptide pools was carried out by the ViraFEST assay before sequencing. Between days 9 and 10 of culture, CD4+ T cells were separated out. Nucleocapsid antibodies stayed negative before and after vaccination, showing no earlier SARS-CoV-2 infection. Profiling relied on immunoSEQ multiplex PCR, and the TCRdb table lists in-frame clones only, not all of them. This table holds about 41,000 clones, 65% to 80% found once. The sample here was CD4+ T cells from PBMCs cultured with HCoV-NL63 spike peptides, taken before COVID-19 vaccination. These receptors were obtained from a human donor who received a COVID-19 vaccine.

V is TRBV15 and J is TRBJ1-1; possible D gene TRBD1, 5 bases. CDR1 is LNHNV, CDR2 YYDKDF, per germline (reference sequence). V dropped 1 base and J dropped 5 bases, with 17 bases sitting between them. This CDR3 comprises 16 residues. CDR3 DNA sequence: TGTGCCACCAGCAGAGGTGGTGGGGCAGCCCTGACTGAAGCTTTCTTT. This codes for CATSRGGGAALTEAFF.

This chain joins TRBV5-1 and TRBJ2-1, with 7 nucleotides matching TRBD2. The CDR3 length is 18 residues. Germline values: CDR1 SGHRS, CDR2 YFSETQ. V shed 2 bases and J 4 bases; nucleotides not matched to a gene: 15. CDR3 amino acids: CASSFQGSTMGLYNEQFF. The CDR3 bases are TGCGCCAGCAGCTTCCAGGGCTCCACGATGGGACTATACAATGAGCAGTTCTTC.

The chain joins TRBV6-6 to TRBJ1-3; 9 nucleotides align to TRBD1. The trim removed 6 bases at V and 4 bases at J, leaving 4 bases unmatched. CDR1 and CDR2 from the germline V gene are MNHNY and SVGAGI (reference sequence). The CDR3 spans 14 residues. The CDR3 region has the DNA TGTGCCAGCAGCGACAGGGGGACCGGAAACACCATATATTTT. Translation gives CASSDRGTGNTIYF.

The DNA of the CDR3 is TGTGCCAGCAGTGAACACGGGACGGGACTTACCCAGTACTTC. This codes for CASSEHGTGLTQYF. The chain uses TRBV6-1 and TRBJ2-5; possible D gene TRBD2, 6 bases. CDR1 MNHNS and CDR2 SASEGT come from the germline V gene. V lost 2 bases and J 8 bases, leaving 15 bases between the germline ends. The CDR3 extends over 14 amino acids.

Concerning this clone: The junction shows a germline mismatch at one end, possibly a read error. The rearrangement links TRBV15 to TRBJ1-4; no clear D gene. The CDR3 is 13 residues long. Germline lookup yields CDR1 LNHNV and CDR2 YYDKDF (reference sequence). DNA of the CDR3: TGTGCCACCAGCCCAAGACCTAAAGAAAAACTGTTTTTT. As protein: CATSPRPKEKLFF.

This chain uses TRBV10-3 with TRBJ1-1; 8 bases are shared with TRBD1. J was trimmed by 7 bases and V by 2 bases; bases with no gene match: 0. This CDR3 region has 12 residues. In germline, CDR1 is ENHRY, CDR2 SYGVKD. The CDR3 DNA reads as TGTGCCATCAGTGAGGGGACAGGTGAAGCTTTCTTT. Its translation: CAISEGTGEAFF.